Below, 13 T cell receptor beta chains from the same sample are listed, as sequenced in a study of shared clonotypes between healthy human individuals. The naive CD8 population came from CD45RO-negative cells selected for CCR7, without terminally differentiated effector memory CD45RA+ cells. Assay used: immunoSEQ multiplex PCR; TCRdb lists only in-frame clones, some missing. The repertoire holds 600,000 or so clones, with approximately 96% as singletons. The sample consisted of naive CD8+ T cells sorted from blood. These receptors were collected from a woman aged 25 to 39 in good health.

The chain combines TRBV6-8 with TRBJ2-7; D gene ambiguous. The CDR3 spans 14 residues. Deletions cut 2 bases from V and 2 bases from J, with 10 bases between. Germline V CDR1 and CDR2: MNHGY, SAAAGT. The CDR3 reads CASSYLADPYEQYF. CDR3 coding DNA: TGTGCCAGCAGTTACCTCGCAGACCCCTACGAGCAGTACTTC.

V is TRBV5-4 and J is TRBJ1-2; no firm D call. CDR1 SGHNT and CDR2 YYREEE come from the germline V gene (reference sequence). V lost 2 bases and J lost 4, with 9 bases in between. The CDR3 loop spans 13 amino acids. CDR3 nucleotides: TGTGCCAGCAGCTTTGGAGGGTCCTATGGCTACACCTTC. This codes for CASSFGGSYGYTF.

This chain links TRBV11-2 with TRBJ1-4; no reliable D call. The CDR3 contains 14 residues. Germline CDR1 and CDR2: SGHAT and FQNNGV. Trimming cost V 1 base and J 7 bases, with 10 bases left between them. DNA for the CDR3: TGTGCCAGCAGCTTAGGGATGTGGGTTGAAAAACTGTTTTTT. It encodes CASSLGMWVEKLFF.

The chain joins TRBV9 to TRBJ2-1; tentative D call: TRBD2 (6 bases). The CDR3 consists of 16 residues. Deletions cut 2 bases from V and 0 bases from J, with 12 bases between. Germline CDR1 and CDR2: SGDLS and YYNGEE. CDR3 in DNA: TGTGCCAGCAGCGTCCCTGGGGGGAGCTCCTACAATGAGCAGTTCTTC. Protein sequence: CASSVPGGSSYNEQFF.

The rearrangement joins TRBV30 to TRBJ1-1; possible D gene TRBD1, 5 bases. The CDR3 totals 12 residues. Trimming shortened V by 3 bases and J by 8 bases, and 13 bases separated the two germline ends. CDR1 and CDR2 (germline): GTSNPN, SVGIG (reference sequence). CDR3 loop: CAWRGVLGEAFF. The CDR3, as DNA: TGTGCCTGGAGGGGGGTATTAGGCGAAGCTTTCTTT.

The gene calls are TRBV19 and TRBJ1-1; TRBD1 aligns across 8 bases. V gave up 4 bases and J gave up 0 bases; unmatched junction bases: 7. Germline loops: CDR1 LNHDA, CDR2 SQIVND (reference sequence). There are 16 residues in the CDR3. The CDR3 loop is CASSTTGEWVNTEAFF. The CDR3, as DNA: TGTGCCAGTAGTACGACAGGGGAGTGGGTGAACACTGAAGCTTTCTTT.

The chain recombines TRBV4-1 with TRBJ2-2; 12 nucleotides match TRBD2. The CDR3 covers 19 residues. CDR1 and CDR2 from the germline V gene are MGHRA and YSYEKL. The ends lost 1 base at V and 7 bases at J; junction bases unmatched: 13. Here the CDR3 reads CASSQVGLAGGPFFGELFF. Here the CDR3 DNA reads TGCGCCAGCAGCCAAGTAGGCCTAGCGGGAGGGCCTTTTTTCGGGGAGCTGTTTTTT.

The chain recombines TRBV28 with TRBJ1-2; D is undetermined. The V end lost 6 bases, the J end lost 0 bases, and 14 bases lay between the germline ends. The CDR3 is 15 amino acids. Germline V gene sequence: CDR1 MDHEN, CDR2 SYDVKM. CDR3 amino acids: CASRPPAGANYGYTF. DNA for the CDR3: TGTGCCAGCAGGCCCCCGGCAGGAGCTAACTATGGCTACACCTTC.

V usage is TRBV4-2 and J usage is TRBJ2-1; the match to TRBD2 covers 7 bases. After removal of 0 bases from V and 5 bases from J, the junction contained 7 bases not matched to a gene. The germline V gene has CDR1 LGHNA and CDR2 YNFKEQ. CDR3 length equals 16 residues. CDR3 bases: TGTGCCAGCAGCCAAGAGCTTTTAGCGGGTGACAATGAGCAGTTCTTC. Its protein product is CASSQELLAGDNEQFF.

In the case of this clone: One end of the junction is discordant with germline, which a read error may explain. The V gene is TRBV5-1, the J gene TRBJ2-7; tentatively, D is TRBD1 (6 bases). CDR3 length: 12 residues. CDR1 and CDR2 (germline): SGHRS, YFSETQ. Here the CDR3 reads CASTLDSYEQYF. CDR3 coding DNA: TGCGCCAGCACCTTGGACAGCTACGAGCAGTACTTC.

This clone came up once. The CDR3 protein is CASRSDRGLFATNEKLFF. For the CDR3, the DNA is TGTGCCAGCAGATCGGACAGGGGCCTTTTTGCAACTAATGAAAAACTGTTTTTT. The rearrangement uses TRBV28 and TRBJ1-4, with 9 nucleotides matching TRBD1. V lost 6 bases to trimming and J lost 0 bases; unmatched junction nucleotides: 11. Germline CDR1 MDHEN, CDR2 SYDVKM. The CDR3 loop spans 18 amino acids.

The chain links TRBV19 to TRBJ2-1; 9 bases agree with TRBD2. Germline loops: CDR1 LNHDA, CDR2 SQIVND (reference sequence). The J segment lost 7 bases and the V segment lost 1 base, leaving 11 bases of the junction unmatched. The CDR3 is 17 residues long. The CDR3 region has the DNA TGTGCCAGTAGTATAGTCCGTGCGGGAGGGCCAGGGAATGAGCAGTTCTTC. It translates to CASSIVRAGGPGNEQFF.

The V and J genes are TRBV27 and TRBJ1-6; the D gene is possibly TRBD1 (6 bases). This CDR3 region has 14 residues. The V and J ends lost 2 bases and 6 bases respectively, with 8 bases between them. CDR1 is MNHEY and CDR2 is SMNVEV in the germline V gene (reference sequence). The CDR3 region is CASSLGDINSPLHF. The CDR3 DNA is TGTGCCAGCAGTTTAGGGGACATTAATTCACCCCTCCACTTT.